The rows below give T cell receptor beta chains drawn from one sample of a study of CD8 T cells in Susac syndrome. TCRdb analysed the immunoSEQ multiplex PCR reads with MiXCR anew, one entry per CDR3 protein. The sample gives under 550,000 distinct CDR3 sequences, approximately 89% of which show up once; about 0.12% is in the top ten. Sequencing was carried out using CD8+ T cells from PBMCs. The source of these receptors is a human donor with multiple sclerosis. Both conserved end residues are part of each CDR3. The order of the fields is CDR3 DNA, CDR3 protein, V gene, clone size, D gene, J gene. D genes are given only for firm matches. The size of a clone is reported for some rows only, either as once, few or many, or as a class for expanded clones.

cdr3_nt: TGTGCCAGCAGCTCAGCAGAGGGGGACTACACTGAAGCTTTCTTT
cdr3_aa: CASSSAEGDYTEAFF
v_call: TRBV5-4
clone_size: -
d_call: -
j_call: TRBJ1-1

cdr3_nt: TGTGCCAGCAGTTTATCCTTCCAGGGCCCCAACAATGAGCAGTTCTTC
cdr3_aa: CASSLSFQGPNNEQFF
v_call: TRBV27
clone_size: -
d_call: -
j_call: TRBJ2-1

cdr3_nt: TGTGCCAGCAGACCTAGCACCGGGGAGCTGTTTTTT
cdr3_aa: CASRPSTGELFF
v_call: TRBV5-4
clone_size: once
d_call: -
j_call: TRBJ2-2

cdr3_nt: TGTGCCAGCTCACCCCCCGGACTAGCGGGGTCAGATACGCAGTATTTT
cdr3_aa: CASSPPGLAGSDTQYF
v_call: TRBV18
clone_size: -
d_call: TRBD2
j_call: TRBJ2-3

cdr3_nt: TGCGCCAGCAGCTTTGGGACAGGGCCAAGCTCCTACGAGCAGTACTTC
cdr3_aa: CASSFGTGPSSYEQYF
v_call: TRBV5-1
clone_size: -
d_call: TRBD1
j_call: TRBJ2-7

cdr3_nt: TGTGCCGCCTCCATAGGGGGGGGCGGGGGAGAGACCCAGTACTTC
cdr3_aa: CAASIGGGGGETQYF
v_call: TRBV30
clone_size: -
d_call: -
j_call: TRBJ2-5

cdr3_nt: TGTGCCAGCACGCACGGGACAGGGATCTTACAGCAGTACTTC
cdr3_aa: CASTHGTGILQQYF
v_call: TRBV18
clone_size: -
d_call: TRBD1
j_call: TRBJ2-7

cdr3_nt: TGTGCCAGCAGCTCCCGACAGGGAACGCTCTACGAGCAGTACTTC
cdr3_aa: CASSSRQGTLYEQYF
v_call: TRBV7-9
clone_size: -
d_call: TRBD1
j_call: TRBJ2-7

cdr3_nt: TGTGCCTGGACACGGAACTCTGGAAACACCATATATTTT
cdr3_aa: CAWTRNSGNTIYF
v_call: TRBV5-4
clone_size: -
d_call: -
j_call: TRBJ1-3

cdr3_nt: TGTGCCACCAGTGATACGGACCCCCCCACCGGGGAGCTGTTTTTT
cdr3_aa: CATSDTDPPTGELFF
v_call: TRBV24-1
clone_size: -
d_call: -
j_call: TRBJ2-2

cdr3_nt: TGTGCCAGCAGCACCGGACAATACAATGAGCAGTTCTTC
cdr3_aa: CASSTGQYNEQFF
v_call: TRBV11-1
clone_size: -
d_call: -
j_call: TRBJ2-1

cdr3_nt: TGTGCCAGCAGCCCACCATACGGGGATTCCGGGGCCAACGTCCTGACTTTC
cdr3_aa: CASSPPYGDSGANVLTF
v_call: TRBV7-8
clone_size: once
d_call: -
j_call: TRBJ2-6

cdr3_nt: TGCGCCAGCAGCCAAGAACCCCCTCCGGGACAAAGCGAGCAGTACTTC
cdr3_aa: CASSQEPPPGQSEQYF
v_call: TRBV4-1
clone_size: -
d_call: -
j_call: TRBJ2-7

cdr3_nt: TGCGCCAGCAGCCGAGAACCCGGGACAGGGTCCCCCTACGAGCAGTACTTC
cdr3_aa: CASSREPGTGSPYEQYF
v_call: TRBV4-1
clone_size: -
d_call: TRBD1
j_call: TRBJ2-7

cdr3_nt: TGCAGTGCTAGGGAAGTGGGGGGTGGGGAGACCCAGTACTTC
cdr3_aa: CSAREVGGGETQYF
v_call: TRBV20-1
clone_size: -
d_call: -
j_call: TRBJ2-5

cdr3_nt: TGTGCCAGCAGCCCATGGACTGCCGAAGAGACCCAGTACTTC
cdr3_aa: CASSPWTAEETQYF
v_call: TRBV27
clone_size: once
d_call: -
j_call: TRBJ2-5

cdr3_nt: TGTGCCAGCAGTTACCCAACGGGGCCCCGTTGGTATAGCAATCAGCCCCAGCATTTT
cdr3_aa: CASSYPTGPRWYSNQPQHF
v_call: TRBV6-2/TRBV6-3
clone_size: -
d_call: -
j_call: TRBJ1-5

cdr3_nt: TGCGCCAGCAGGACTAGCGCCGACTCCTACAATGAGCAGTTCTTC
cdr3_aa: CASRTSADSYNEQFF
v_call: TRBV5-1
clone_size: -
d_call: TRBD2
j_call: TRBJ2-1

cdr3_nt: TGTGCCTCACACAGCTACACTGAAGCTTTCTTT
cdr3_aa: CASHSYTEAFF
v_call: TRBV28
clone_size: -
d_call: -
j_call: TRBJ1-1

cdr3_nt: TGTGCCACCAGCGGCTACGACCAGGGGAACTATGGCTACACCTTC
cdr3_aa: CATSGYDQGNYGYTF
v_call: TRBV15
clone_size: -
d_call: -
j_call: TRBJ1-2

cdr3_nt: TGCGCCAGCAGCCAAGAGCGGTGGTTGGGATGGCGGGAGGGCCCGGACAATGAGCAGTTCTTC
cdr3_aa: CASSQERWLGWREGPDNEQFF
v_call: TRBV4-1
clone_size: -
d_call: TRBD2
j_call: TRBJ2-1

cdr3_nt: TGTGCCAGCAGGGACCCTCTAGCGGGAGAAGGCCAGTACGAGCAGTACTTC
cdr3_aa: CASRDPLAGEGQYEQYF
v_call: TRBV2
clone_size: few
d_call: TRBD2
j_call: TRBJ2-7

cdr3_nt: TGCAGTGCTAGAGGGACTAGCGGGGAAACCTACGAGCAGTACTTC
cdr3_aa: CSARGTSGETYEQYF
v_call: TRBV20-1
clone_size: -
d_call: TRBD2
j_call: TRBJ2-7

cdr3_nt: TGTGCCTGGTCGTCGGGGTCGGGCAATCAGCCCCAGCATTTT
cdr3_aa: CAWSSGSGNQPQHF
v_call: TRBV30
clone_size: -
d_call: -
j_call: TRBJ1-5

cdr3_nt: TGCGCCAGCAGCCAAGTACGGGCTAACTATGGCTACACCTTC
cdr3_aa: CASSQVRANYGYTF
v_call: TRBV4-1
clone_size: once
d_call: -
j_call: TRBJ1-2

cdr3_nt: TGTGCCAGCAGTGAATCCGGGACGGTCTTCAATCAGCCCCAGCATTTT
cdr3_aa: CASSESGTVFNQPQHF
v_call: TRBV6-1
clone_size: -
d_call: -
j_call: TRBJ1-5

cdr3_nt: TGTGCCAGCAGTTTAGACAGGGTTGGCGAGCAGTACTTC
cdr3_aa: CASSLDRVGEQYF
v_call: TRBV27
clone_size: -
d_call: TRBD1
j_call: TRBJ2-7

cdr3_nt: TGTGCCGGCAGTTCTGGACCGGGGGCGACCTCCTACGAGCAGTACTTC
cdr3_aa: CAGSSGPGATSYEQYF
v_call: TRBV27
clone_size: -
d_call: -
j_call: TRBJ2-7

cdr3_nt: TGTGCCAGCAGTTACTCGGGGTCTAAGACAGGGTGGAATGAAGCTTTCTTT
cdr3_aa: CASSYSGSKTGWNEAFF
v_call: TRBV6-5
clone_size: -
d_call: TRBD1
j_call: TRBJ1-1

cdr3_nt: TGTGCCAGCAGTGACGGTGGTAGGGAGACCCAGTACTTC
cdr3_aa: CASSDGGRETQYF
v_call: TRBV25-1
clone_size: -
d_call: -
j_call: TRBJ2-5

cdr3_nt: TGTGCCTGGAGTGCCTCGGGACAGGGCATCGGGGAGCTGTTTTTT
cdr3_aa: CAWSASGQGIGELFF
v_call: TRBV30
clone_size: once
d_call: TRBD1
j_call: TRBJ2-2

cdr3_nt: TGTGCCAGCAGCTCTTCGGACAGGAGTCCAGATACGCAGTATTTT
cdr3_aa: CASSSSDRSPDTQYF
v_call: TRBV7-9
clone_size: -
d_call: TRBD1
j_call: TRBJ2-3

cdr3_nt: TGTGCCATCAGTCGCGCCAGGGGAGGGTTAGGAGATACGCAGTATTTT
cdr3_aa: CAISRARGGLGDTQYF
v_call: TRBV10-3
clone_size: -
d_call: -
j_call: TRBJ2-3

cdr3_nt: TGTGCCAGCAGCTCCGATAGCGGGACTACTAGCACAGATACGCAGTATTTT
cdr3_aa: CASSSDSGTTSTDTQYF
v_call: TRBV5-4
clone_size: -
d_call: TRBD2
j_call: TRBJ2-3

cdr3_nt: TGCAGCGTCGGAATGACAGGGGAAAAGGGCTACGAGCAGTACTTC
cdr3_aa: CSVGMTGEKGYEQYF
v_call: TRBV29-1
clone_size: -
d_call: TRBD1
j_call: TRBJ2-7

cdr3_nt: TGTGCCAGCAGTTCGCTGGATATCCGACAGCCCCAGCATTTT
cdr3_aa: CASSSLDIRQPQHF
v_call: TRBV27
clone_size: -
d_call: -
j_call: TRBJ1-5

cdr3_nt: TGTGCCAGCAGCAAGACAGGGATCATCACAGATACGCAGTATTTT
cdr3_aa: CASSKTGIITDTQYF
v_call: TRBV7-9
clone_size: -
d_call: TRBD1
j_call: TRBJ2-3

cdr3_nt: TGTGCCAGCAGCTTAGTTCTAGGCGAGCAGTACTTC
cdr3_aa: CASSLVLGEQYF
v_call: TRBV7-2
clone_size: -
d_call: -
j_call: TRBJ2-7

cdr3_nt: TGCGCCAGCAGCTACCCCGGACAGGGGGTTTACGAGCAGTACTTC
cdr3_aa: CASSYPGQGVYEQYF
v_call: TRBV5-1
clone_size: -
d_call: TRBD1
j_call: TRBJ2-7

cdr3_nt: TGTGCCAGCAGCGCTAAGGCTAGCGGGAGGATCGACGAGCAGTACTTC
cdr3_aa: CASSAKASGRIDEQYF
v_call: TRBV28
clone_size: -
d_call: TRBD2
j_call: TRBJ2-7

cdr3_nt: TGTGCCAGCAGCGGGGGGGCGCGGATGATTAATGAGCAGTTCTTC
cdr3_aa: CASSGGARMINEQFF
v_call: TRBV2
clone_size: -
d_call: TRBD2
j_call: TRBJ2-1

cdr3_nt: TGTGCCTGGGGCCCCAATGAGCAGTTCTTC
cdr3_aa: CAWGPNEQFF
v_call: TRBV30
clone_size: -
d_call: -
j_call: TRBJ2-1

cdr3_nt: TGTGCCAGCAGTTTAGCGACAGGGGAAGCTTTCTTT
cdr3_aa: CASSLATGEAFF
v_call: TRBV12-3/TRBV12-4
clone_size: -
d_call: TRBD1
j_call: TRBJ1-1

cdr3_nt: TGCAGCGTTGCCAGGGGGGCCGGGGAGCTGTTTTTT
cdr3_aa: CSVARGAGELFF
v_call: TRBV29-1
clone_size: once
d_call: -
j_call: TRBJ2-2

cdr3_nt: TGTGCCAGCTCACCAGAGACAGGGCTTAACTCGAACACCGGGGAGCTGTTTTTT
cdr3_aa: CASSPETGLNSNTGELFF
v_call: TRBV18
clone_size: -
d_call: TRBD1
j_call: TRBJ2-2

cdr3_nt: TGCAGCGTTCGATGGGGGAGCGGCTACACCTTC
cdr3_aa: CSVRWGSGYTF
v_call: TRBV29-1
clone_size: -
d_call: -
j_call: TRBJ1-2

cdr3_nt: TGTGCCAGCAGCTTAGGAGACCAGGTGAACACTGAAGCTTTCTTT
cdr3_aa: CASSLGDQVNTEAFF
v_call: TRBV11-2
clone_size: -
d_call: -
j_call: TRBJ1-1

cdr3_nt: TGTGCCAGCAGTGAAGGAGGGTTTCTGGCGACCCAGTACTTC
cdr3_aa: CASSEGGFLATQYF
v_call: TRBV25-1
clone_size: -
d_call: -
j_call: TRBJ2-5

cdr3_nt: TGCAGTGCTAGCCCCGAAAGCACAGATACGCAGTATTTT
cdr3_aa: CSASPESTDTQYF
v_call: TRBV20-1
clone_size: -
d_call: -
j_call: TRBJ2-3

cdr3_nt: TGTGCCAGCAGTTTGGAGGGGCCTGAGACTCAGCCCCAGCATTTT
cdr3_aa: CASSLEGPETQPQHF
v_call: TRBV12-3/TRBV12-4
clone_size: -
d_call: -
j_call: TRBJ1-5

cdr3_nt: TGTGCCAGCAGCTTAATGGGGGCTCCAACTAATGAAAAACTGTTTTTT
cdr3_aa: CASSLMGAPTNEKLFF
v_call: TRBV7-3
clone_size: -
d_call: -
j_call: TRBJ1-4

cdr3_nt: TGTGCCAGCAGTTTATCACCTAGCGGGGGCTACGAGCAGTACTTC
cdr3_aa: CASSLSPSGGYEQYF
v_call: TRBV27
clone_size: -
d_call: TRBD2
j_call: TRBJ2-7

cdr3_nt: TGTGCCAGCAGCTATGGGGAACTCTATGGCTACACCTTC
cdr3_aa: CASSYGELYGYTF
v_call: TRBV5-4
clone_size: -
d_call: -
j_call: TRBJ1-2